The T cell receptor (beta chain) described here comes from a study of T cell repertoires in cytomegalovirus infection. About the research overall: Well-studied HLA-B-restricted CMV epitopes were used in the study alongside recently identified HLA-C-restricted ones. TCR beta signatures that were public indicated CMV infection and matching HLA type. Broader study findings: Summed frequency of shared TCR beta families picked out CMV carriers who also had the relevant HLA. It was HLA-C-restricted CMV-specific TCR beta clonotypes that dominated the response ex vivo.

Each CDR3 protein gets one entry after TCRdb re-called the reads with MiXCR. The sample contains about half a million distinct CDR3 sequences, around 30% of which appear only once. A few counts support this clonotype. Its cognate antigen is unknown. The CDR3 sequence is 16 residues long. J lost 6 bases, V lost 4 bases, and 9 bases had no gene match. Germline lookup yields CDR1 KGHDR and CDR2 SFDVKD. The genes are TRBV24-1 and TRBJ2-3, with 10 bases fitting TRBD2. This sequence was found in a human donor in good health (CMV status not recorded). Some clones in this sample may be carry-over from other donors' samples. The sample was cultured PBMCs, taken from culture after CMV antigen stimulation. The CDR3, as DNA: TGTGCCACCAGTGACAACGGACTAGCGGAGGGGGATACGCAGTATTTT. It yields the protein CATSDNGLAEGDTQYF.